Below, one TCR beta chain is given with its context. Its target is unknown. This sample was included in a study of cytomegalovirus exposure and HLA in healthy donors. Overall study findings and caveats: The tendency of first-cohort TCR clusters to co-occur in the 120 validation repertoires was identified by a subsequent analysis. The study put 160 or so TCR beta chains on its list as cytomegalovirus-associated. It was confirmed in vitro that three of the CMV-associated chains were specific for CMV antigens.

Trimming pared 5 bases from V and 4 bases from J, leaving 9 bases between. The CDR3 runs to 12 residues. Germline V gives CDR1 SGHRS, CDR2 YFSETQ. The assay was immunoSEQ multiplex PCR, and TCRdb's table has in-frame clones only and misses some. The sample gives tens of thousands of clones, roughly 91% of which show up once; approximately 1.7% is in the top ten. The J gene is TRBJ1-2, the V gene TRBV5-1; weak D call: TRBD1 (5 bases). The specimen was PBMCs. The source is a young woman in good health and CMV-seronegative. The DNA of the CDR3 is TGCGCCAGCAGATATGACAGCTATGGCTACACCTTC. Amino acids: CASRYDSYGYTF. The variable domain in full, completed from reference TRBV5-1 and TRBJ1-2, reads KAGVTQTPRYLIKTRGQQVTLSCSPISGHRSVSWYQQTPGQGLQFLFEYFSETQRNKGNFPGRFSGRQFSNSRSEMNVSTLELGDSALYLCASRYDSYGYTFGSGTRLTVV.